Sequencing of this T cell receptor (beta chain) was carried out in a study of beta chain features in type 1 diabetes. Study details: In age, gender and cell yields, patients were similar to healthy donors. Points from the study as a whole: High TCR expression in some cells could lead to their over-representation in cDNA sequencing. Shorter TCRB CDR3s, moderately but significantly so, were found in Type 1 diabetes patients in all four CD4+ subsets. Fewer junction insertions and more nucleotide deletions appeared in type 1 diabetes patients.

In regard to this clone: The antigen remains undetermined.

Blood was collected once per donor into heparin, averaging approximately 110 mL. Reverse transcribing all isolated RNA meant expressed TCRB transcripts were sequenced. TCRdb's copy holds only in-frame clones and misses some; the assay was immunoSEQ multiplex PCR. The table includes approximately 150,000 clones, about 13% detected once. Sequenced sample: central memory CD4+ T cells from blood. This clonotype was obtained from a man aged 18 to 29 with type 1 diabetes.

As DNA, the CDR3 is TGTGCCTGGAGGACGTCGGGGAGCTCCTACGAGCAGTACTTC. This gives the protein CAWRTSGSSYEQYF. This chain uses TRBV30 with TRBJ2-7, with D possibly TRBD2 on 5 matching bases. The CDR3 extends over 14 amino acids. V shed 3 bases and J shed 0 bases, with 12 bases lying between them. Germline assignment: CDR1 GTSNPN and CDR2 SVGIG (reference sequence).